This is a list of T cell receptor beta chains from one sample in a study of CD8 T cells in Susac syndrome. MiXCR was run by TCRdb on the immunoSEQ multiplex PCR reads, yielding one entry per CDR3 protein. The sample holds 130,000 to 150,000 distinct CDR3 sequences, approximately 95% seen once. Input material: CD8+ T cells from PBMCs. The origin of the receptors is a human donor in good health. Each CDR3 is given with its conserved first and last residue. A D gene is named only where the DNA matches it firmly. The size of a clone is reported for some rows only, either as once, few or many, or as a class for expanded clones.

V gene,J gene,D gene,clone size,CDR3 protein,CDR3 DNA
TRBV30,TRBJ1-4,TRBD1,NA,CAWGWTGPNEKLFF,TGTGCCTGGGGATGGACAGGGCCTAATGAAAAACTGTTTTTT
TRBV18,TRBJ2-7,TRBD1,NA,CASSPGQGRTSYEQYF,TGTGCCAGCTCACCCGGACAGGGCCGGACCTCCTACGAGCAGTACTTC
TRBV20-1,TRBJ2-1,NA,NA,CSARDPPLTRDEQFF,TGCAGTGCTAGAGATCCCCCTTTAACTCGGGATGAGCAGTTCTTC
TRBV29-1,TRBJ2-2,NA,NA,CSVEDSVGLFF,TGCAGCGTTGAAGACAGCGTGGGGCTGTTTTTT
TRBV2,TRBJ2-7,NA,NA,CASNWLVCYEQYF,TGTGCCAGCAATTGGTTAGTTTGCTACGAGCAGTACTTC
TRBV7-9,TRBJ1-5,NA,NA,CASSSRDGNSPQHF,TGTGCCAGCAGCTCCCGGGACGGCAATTCGCCCCAGCATTTT
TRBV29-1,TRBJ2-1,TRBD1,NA,CSVEGTGQGYEQFF,TGCAGCGTTGAAGGGACGGGACAGGGCTATGAGCAGTTCTTC
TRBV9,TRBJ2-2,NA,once,CASSVAITEDTGELFF,TGTGCCAGCAGCGTAGCTATTACAGAAGACACCGGGGAGCTGTTTTTT
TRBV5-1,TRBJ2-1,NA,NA,CASSPATSVAYNEQFF,TGCGCCAGCAGCCCAGCTACGTCCGTCGCCTACAATGAGCAGTTCTTC
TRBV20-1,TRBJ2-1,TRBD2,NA,CSATLPPGLAGRRLYNEQFF,TGCAGTGCTACTCTACCTCCGGGACTAGCGGGGAGGAGGCTCTACAATGAGCAGTTCTTC
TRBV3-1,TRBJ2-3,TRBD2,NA,CASSQVSGGSTDTQYF,TGTGCCAGCAGCCAAGTGTCGGGGGGGAGCACAGATACGCAGTATTTT
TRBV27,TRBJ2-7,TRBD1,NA,CASDAGTGVYEQYF,TGTGCCAGTGATGCCGGGACAGGGGTCTACGAGCAGTACTTC
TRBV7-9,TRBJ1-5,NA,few,CASSLSNQPQHF,TGTGCCAGCAGCTTATCGAATCAGCCCCAGCATTTT
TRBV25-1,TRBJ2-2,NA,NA,CASSDLEGNTGELFF,TGTGCCAGCAGTGACTTGGAAGGAAACACCGGGGAGCTGTTTTTT
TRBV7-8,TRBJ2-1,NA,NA,CASSLDPGTASYNEQFF,TGTGCCAGCAGCTTAGACCCCGGGACCGCCTCCTACAATGAGCAGTTCTTC
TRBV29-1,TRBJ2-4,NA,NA,CSVRRQAEEYF,TGCAGCGTTCGCCGACAGGCGGAGGAGTACTTC
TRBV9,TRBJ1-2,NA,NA,CASSVDGTELDGYTF,TGTGCCAGCAGCGTAGATGGGACTGAGCTAGACGGCTACACCTTC